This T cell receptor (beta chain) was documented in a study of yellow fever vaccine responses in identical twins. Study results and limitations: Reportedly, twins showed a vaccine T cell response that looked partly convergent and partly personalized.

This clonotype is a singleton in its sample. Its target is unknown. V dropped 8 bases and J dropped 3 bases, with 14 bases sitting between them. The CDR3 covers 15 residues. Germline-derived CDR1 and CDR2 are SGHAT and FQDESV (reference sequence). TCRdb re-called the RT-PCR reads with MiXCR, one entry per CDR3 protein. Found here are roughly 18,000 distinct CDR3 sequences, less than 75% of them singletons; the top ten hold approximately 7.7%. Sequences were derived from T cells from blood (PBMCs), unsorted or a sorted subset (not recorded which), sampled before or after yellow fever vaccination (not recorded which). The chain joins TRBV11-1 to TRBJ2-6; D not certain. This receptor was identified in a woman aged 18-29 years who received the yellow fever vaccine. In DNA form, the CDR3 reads TGTGCCAGCTCAGGTTGGAGAGTTGGGGCCAACGTCCTGACTTTC. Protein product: CASSGWRVGANVLTF. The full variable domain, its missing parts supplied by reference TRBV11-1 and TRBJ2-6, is EAEVAQSPRYKITEKSQAVAFWCDPISGHATLYWYRQILGQGPELLVQFQDESVVDDSQLPKDRFSAERLKGVDSTLKIQPAELGDSAMYLCASSGWRVGANVLTFGAGSRLTVL.